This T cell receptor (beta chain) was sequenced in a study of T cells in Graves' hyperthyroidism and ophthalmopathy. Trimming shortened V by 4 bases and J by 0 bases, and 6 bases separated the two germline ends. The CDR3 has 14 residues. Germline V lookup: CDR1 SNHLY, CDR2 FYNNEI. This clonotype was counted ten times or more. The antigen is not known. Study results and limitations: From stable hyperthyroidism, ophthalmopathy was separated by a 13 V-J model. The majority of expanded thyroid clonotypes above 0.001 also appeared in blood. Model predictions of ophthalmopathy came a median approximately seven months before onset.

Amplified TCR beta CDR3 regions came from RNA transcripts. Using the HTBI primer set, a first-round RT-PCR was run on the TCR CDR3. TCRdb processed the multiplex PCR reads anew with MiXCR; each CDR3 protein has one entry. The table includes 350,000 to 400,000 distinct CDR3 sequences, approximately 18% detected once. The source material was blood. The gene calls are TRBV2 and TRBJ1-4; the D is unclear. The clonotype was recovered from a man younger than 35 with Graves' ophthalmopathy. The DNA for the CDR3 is TGTGCCAGCAGTGGTGAAGCAACTAATGAAAAACTGTTTTTT. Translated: CASSGEATNEKLFF. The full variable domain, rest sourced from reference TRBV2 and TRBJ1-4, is EPEVTQTPSHQVTQMGQEVILRCVPISNHLYFYWYRQILGQKVEFLVSFYNNEISEKSEIFDDQFSVERPDGSNFTLKIRSTKLEDSAMYFCASSGEATNEKLFFGSGTQLSVL.